One sample yielded the 30 T cell receptor beta chains listed below, sequenced in a study of breast tumors, draining lymph nodes, adjacent tissues (dated by TCRdb to 2016 to 2018). Library generation was performed with multiplex PCR. Sequenced on an Illumina HiSeq 2000. TCRdb handled the public reads itself, with Q25 trimming in fastp and clone calling in MiXCR, and kept productive beta chains. Each entry merges the rows of one CDR3 protein and shows their most common DNA and genes. The sample contains tens of thousands of distinct CDR3 sequences, approximately 57% of them found a single time. Together, the top ten hold around 20% of the sample. Specimen: breast tumor tissue. The receptors come from a female donor with breast cancer. Some clones in this sample may be carry-over from other donors' samples.

In this sample, this clonotype turned up a few times. The chain links TRBV15 to TRBJ2-1, with D perhaps matching TRBD1 (6 bases). Trimming stripped 1 base from V and 3 bases from J, with 13 bases between. This CDR3 has 16 amino acids. Germline V gives CDR1 LNHNV, CDR2 YYDKDF (reference sequence). DNA for the CDR3: TGTGCCACCAGCAGAGGAGGGCAGGGGCACTACAATGAGCAGTTCTTC. Its translation is CATSRGGQGHYNEQFF.

V is TRBV19 and J is TRBJ1-5; D is ambiguous. The germline V gene has CDR1 LNHDA and CDR2 SQIVND (reference sequence). This CDR3 spans 12 amino acids. The ends were cut back, 3 bases at V and 7 bases at J, with 7 bases in the middle. CDR3: CASSIGQQPQHF. CDR3 sequence (DNA): TGTGCCAGTAGTATCGGGCAACAGCCCCAGCATTTT.

Details on this clonotype: The DNA is omitted, as the CDR3 cannot be located on it reliably, and the CDR3 follows TCRdb's listing. The CDR3 sequence: CSVVYYFCASSYQGHSSYEQYF. The V and J genes are TRBV29-1 and TRBJ2-7; no check of the table's D call, TRBD1, against the DNA was made. Inclusive of both ends, the CDR3 amounts to 22 amino acids. CDR1 is SQVTM, CDR2 ANQGSEA, per germline.

V usage is TRBV7-3 and J usage is TRBJ2-7; possibly TRBD2 for D (6 bases). Trimming stripped 2 bases from V and 5 bases from J, with 13 bases between. This CDR3 region has 14 residues. CDR1 SGHTA and CDR2 FQGTGA come from the germline V gene. This CDR3 reads CASSLWAGPDEQYF. The DNA of the CDR3 is TGTGCCAGCAGCTTATGGGCGGGACCAGACGAGCAGTACTTC.

The rearrangement uses TRBV9 and TRBJ2-7, with 10 bases identical to TRBD1. Losses at the gene ends were 2 bases for V and 5 bases for J; bases not matched to a gene: 10. The CDR3 has 16 amino acids. CDR1 is SGDLS, CDR2 YYNGEE, per germline. The CDR3 protein is CASSVTGGQGTNEQYF. DNA for the CDR3: TGTGCCAGCAGCGTCACCGGGGGACAGGGGACCAACGAGCAGTACTTC.

The rearrangement links TRBV5-1 to TRBJ2-7; 8 positions agree with TRBD1. From germline, CDR1 is SGHRS and CDR2 YFSETQ. CDR3 length: 15 amino acids. V gave up 3 bases and J gave up 4 bases; unmatched junction bases: 9. CDR3 protein: CASSSGQGVLYEQYF. CDR3 nucleotides: TGCGCCAGCAGCTCAGGACAGGGAGTTTTGTACGAGCAGTACTTC.

The chain is built from TRBV24-1 and TRBJ2-7; no clear D. CDR3 length: 13 residues. From germline, CDR1 is KGHDR and CDR2 SFDVKD. V lost 2 bases, J lost 4 bases, and 8 bases lay in between. This chain's CDR3 is CATSDSLSYEQYF. The DNA of the CDR3 is TGTGCCACCAGTGATTCTCTCAGTTACGAGCAGTACTTC.

V and J are TRBV7-9 and TRBJ1-2; D perhaps matches TRBD1 (5 bases). V lost 4 bases and J 5 bases, leaving 26 bases between the germline ends. This CDR3 is 18 amino acids long. CDR1 and CDR2 from the germline V gene are SEHNR and FQNEAQ (reference sequence). CDR3 bases: TGTGCCAGCAGCTCTAGCGGGAGCGGGGCAGATACAGCTTATGGCTACACCTTC. It specifies CASSSSGSGADTAYGYTF.

This clonotype has ten or more counts. This chain uses TRBV28 with TRBJ1-2, with 9 bases matching TRBD1. The CDR3 sequence is 15 residues long. Germline V lookup: CDR1 MDHEN, CDR2 SYDVKM. V was clipped by 6 bases and J by 5 bases; unmatched bases: 10. The CDR3 DNA sequence: TGTGCCAGCAGACCGACAGGGGGAAGTTTTTATGGCTACACCTTC. It specifies CASRPTGGSFYGYTF.

Ten or more counts support this clonotype. A single base separates this from a much larger clone, so it may be a read error. The chain is built from TRBV20-1 and TRBJ1-2, with 7 bases lining up with TRBD1. Germline V gene data show CDR1 as DFQATT and CDR2 as SNEGSKA (reference sequence). This CDR3 region has 12 residues. The CDR3 sequence: CSARRDSYGSTF. The CDR3 DNA sequence: TGCAGTGCGCGAAGGGACAGCTATGGCTCCACCTTC.

Concerning this clonotype itself: A junction end diverges from the germline sequence, so it may reflect a read error. This chain connects TRBV20-1 to TRBJ2-1; 12 bases fit TRBD2. The CDR3 has 16 amino acids. Germline V gene data show CDR1 as DFQATT and CDR2 as SNEGSKA (reference sequence). The CDR3 DNA reads TGCAGTGCTGGAGAACTAGCGGGGGGCTCCTACAATGAGCAGTTCTTC. This translates into CSAGELAGGSYNEQFF.

J is TRBJ2-6 and V is TRBV19, with D maybe TRBD2 (7 bases). The germline gives CDR1 LNHDA, CDR2 SQIVND (reference sequence). There are 15 residues in the CDR3. V lost 7 bases, J lost 4 bases, and 14 bases lay in between. For the CDR3, the DNA is TGTGCCAGTATCCCGGGGGGCAGCGGGGCCAACGTCCTGACTTTC. Amino acids: CASIPGGSGANVLTF.

V gene TRBV12-3 or TRBV12-4 combines with J gene TRBJ1-6; D remains ambiguous. The CDR3 contains 14 residues. Trimming left V 0 bases short and J 9 bases short, with 9 bases between. CDR3 protein: CASSLAGKASPLHF. CDR3 sequence (DNA): TGTGCCAGCAGTTTAGCGGGGAAGGCTTCACCCCTCCACTTT.

This clonotype was seen at least ten times. The genes are TRBV7-8 and TRBJ2-2, with a tentative D call TRBD2 (7 bases). V gave up 4 bases and J gave up 3 bases, with 15 bases separating them. CDR1 is SGHVS and CDR2 is FQNEAQ in the germline V gene. The CDR3 extends over 16 amino acids. In DNA form, the CDR3 reads TGTGCCAGCAGCTCCTTGGGGGGGGGGCACACCGGGGAGCTGTTTTTT. Residues: CASSSLGGGHTGELFF.

Remarks on this clonotype: The conserved phenylalanine or tryptophan normally closing the CDR3 is absent here, so this likely arose from a read error. The DNA is left out, because the CDR3 cannot be placed on it with certainty; the CDR3 is given as TCRdb lists it. This chain connects TRBV20-1 to TRBJ1-4. Germline-derived CDR1 and CDR2 are DFQATT and SNEGSKA (reference sequence). The CDR3 region is 9 residues in length, termini included. The CDR3 spells CSARDEGLG.

The CDR3 bases are TGCAGTGGGGAGGAGAGCGGGAGGGGAGGGGAGACCCAGTACTTC. Its protein product is CSGEESGRGGETQYF. The genes are TRBV20-1 and TRBJ2-5; 10 positions agree with TRBD2. The length of the CDR3 is 15 residues. The germline V gene has CDR1 DFQATT and CDR2 SNEGSKA (reference sequence). V dropped 7 bases and J dropped 5; count of bases not matched to a gene: 13.

V and J are TRBV20-1 and TRBJ2-5; TRBD1 matches 7 bases. The germline V gene encodes CDR1 DFQATT and CDR2 SNEGSKA (reference sequence). This CDR3 is 13 amino acids long. V was pared by 5 bases and J by 1 base, with 4 bases of the junction left unmatched. This chain's CDR3 is CSAPRDSQETQYF. CDR3 nucleotides: TGCAGTGCTCCCCGGGACAGCCAAGAGACCCAGTACTTC.

V usage is TRBV19 and J usage is TRBJ2-1; 8 positions match TRBD1. The CDR3 spans 13 residues. Germline-derived CDR1 and CDR2 are LNHDA and SQIVND (reference sequence). The trim removed 4 bases at V and 7 bases at J, leaving 3 bases unmatched. CDR3 sequence reads: CASSTTGVNEQFF. CDR3 sequence (DNA): TGTGCCAGTAGTACGACAGGGGTAAATGAGCAGTTCTTC.

The rearrangement joins TRBV12-5 to TRBJ1-2; D perhaps matches TRBD1 (5 bases). Germline V gives CDR1 LGHNT, CDR2 FRNRAP. The CDR3 has 13 residues. Trimming stripped 5 bases from V and 8 bases from J, with 15 bases between. CDR3 DNA sequence: TGTGCTAGTGGTATCGACAGTATCGTGGGCTACACCTTC. Protein sequence: CASGIDSIVGYTF.

This clonotype was detected only a few times. This sequence joins TRBV5-1 and TRBJ1-4; D uncertain. Germline V gives CDR1 SGHRS, CDR2 YFSETQ. The V gene lost 4 bases and the J gene lost 13 bases, with 11 bases spanning the gap. The CDR3 consists of 11 residues. This chain's CDR3 is CASSQGSRLFF. CDR3 DNA: TGCGCCAGCAGCCAAGGGAGCAGACTGTTTTTT.

With regard to this clonotype: The conserved closing phenylalanine or tryptophan is absent in this CDR3, likely reflecting a read error. The chain has TRBV5-4 and TRBJ1-4; 7 bases agree with TRBD1. This CDR3 spans 15 amino acids. Germline V gene lookup returns CDR1 SGHNT and CDR2 YYREEE (reference sequence). CDR3 nucleotides: TGTGCCAGCAGCCCCGACAGGGCGGCTAATGAAAAGCTGTTTTTA. Translating it yields CASSPDRAANEKLFL.

This clonotype has more than one count but fewer than ten. One end of the junction fails to match germline, which may point to a read error. The chain is built from TRBV29-1 and TRBJ1-2; maybe TRBD1 (6 bases). Germline V gene sequence: CDR1 SQVTM, CDR2 ANQGSEA. CDR3 length equals 12 residues. CDR3 DNA sequence: TGCAGCGTTCAAGAGGGGGGCGGTGGCTACACCTTC. Protein product: CSVQEGGGGYTF.

This chain's CDR3 is CASSVLGPRNTEAFF. Written as DNA, the CDR3 is TGTGCCAGCAGTGTCCTTGGACCCCGGAACACTGAAGCTTTCTTT. The chain links TRBV28 to TRBJ1-1; D is unresolved. Per the germline V gene, CDR1 is MDHEN and CDR2 is SYDVKM. V lost 5 bases to trimming and J lost 1 base, with 14 bases between them. This CDR3 comprises 15 residues.

In DNA, the CDR3 is TGTGCCACCAGTGATCGGACTAGCGGGAGGGGAGAGACCCAGTACTTC. This encodes CATSDRTSGRGETQYF. The V gene is TRBV24-1, the J gene TRBJ2-5, with 15 bases identical to TRBD2. The V gene's germline CDR1 is KGHDR and CDR2 SFDVKD. The CDR3 extends over 16 amino acids. The V segment lost 3 bases and the J segment 4 bases; nucleotides outside the gene matches: 2.

The chain joins TRBV7-3 to TRBJ1-4; D is unclear. The CDR3 runs 16 residues. V was shortened by 2 bases and J by 4 bases, with 14 bases between the two germline ends. Germline values: CDR1 SGHTA, CDR2 FQGTGA. This chain's CDR3 is CASSLLLDTDNEKLFF. CDR3 sequence (DNA): TGTGCCAGCAGCTTATTGCTCGACACGGATAATGAAAAACTGTTTTTT.

The chain employs TRBV7-3 and TRBJ2-3; 9 bases map to TRBD1. The CDR3 sequence is 12 residues long. The germline V gene has CDR1 SGHTA and CDR2 FQGTGA. V trimming: 4 bases; J trimming: 14 bases; junction bases outside the gene matches: 7. The CDR3 here is CASSSSGTGPYF. The CDR3 DNA reads TGTGCCAGCAGCTCCTCCGGGACAGGGCCGTATTTT.

This clonotype occurred once. The conserved phenylalanine or tryptophan is not found at the CDR3 terminus, so this likely reflects a read error. The DNA is left out, because the CDR3 cannot be placed on it with certainty; the CDR3 is given as TCRdb lists it. This CDR3 reads CASSIAAGLQENERFS. V is TRBV19 and J is TRBJ2-1; the table assigns TRBD2, which was not confirmed against the DNA. The germline V gene has CDR1 LNHDA and CDR2 SQIVND (reference sequence). The CDR3 adds up to 16 amino acids, both ends counted.

This clonotype was counted at least ten times. The gene calls are TRBV9 and TRBJ2-3, with D hard to call. The V gene's germline CDR1 is SGDLS and CDR2 YYNGEE. CDR3 length: 14 residues. V lost 0 bases to trimming and J lost 6 bases, with 11 bases between them. CDR3 sequence reads: CASSVDTAEDTQYF. In DNA, the CDR3 is TGTGCCAGCAGCGTAGACACCGCCGAGGATACGCAGTATTTT. The full variable domain, completed using reference TRBV9 and TRBJ2-3, is DSGVTQTPKHLITATGQRVTLRCSPRSGDLSVYWYQQSLDQGLQFLIQYYNGEERAKGNILERFSAQQFPDLHSELNLSSLELGDSALYFCASSVDTAEDTQYFGPGTRLTVL.

This clonotype was picked up many times. J is TRBJ1-5 and V is TRBV6-1, with a weak D call TRBD1 (5 bases). Germline lookup yields CDR1 MNHNS and CDR2 SASEGT. The CDR3 loop spans 16 amino acids. V was trimmed by 3 bases and J by 2 bases, leaving 14 bases between them. Here the CDR3 reads CASSDPEAGGNQPQHF. In nucleotides, the CDR3 is TGTGCCAGCAGTGATCCTGAAGCGGGGGGCAATCAGCCCCAGCATTTT.

This clonotype appeared many times. The chain combines TRBV18 with TRBJ2-5; no clear D gene. The ends were cut back, 0 bases at V and 2 bases at J, with 10 bases in the middle. This CDR3 is 15 amino acids long. Germline values: CDR1 KGHSH, CDR2 LQKENI. CDR3: CASSPPNPSQETQYF. The CDR3, as DNA: TGTGCCAGCTCACCACCGAATCCTTCACAAGAGACCCAGTACTTC.